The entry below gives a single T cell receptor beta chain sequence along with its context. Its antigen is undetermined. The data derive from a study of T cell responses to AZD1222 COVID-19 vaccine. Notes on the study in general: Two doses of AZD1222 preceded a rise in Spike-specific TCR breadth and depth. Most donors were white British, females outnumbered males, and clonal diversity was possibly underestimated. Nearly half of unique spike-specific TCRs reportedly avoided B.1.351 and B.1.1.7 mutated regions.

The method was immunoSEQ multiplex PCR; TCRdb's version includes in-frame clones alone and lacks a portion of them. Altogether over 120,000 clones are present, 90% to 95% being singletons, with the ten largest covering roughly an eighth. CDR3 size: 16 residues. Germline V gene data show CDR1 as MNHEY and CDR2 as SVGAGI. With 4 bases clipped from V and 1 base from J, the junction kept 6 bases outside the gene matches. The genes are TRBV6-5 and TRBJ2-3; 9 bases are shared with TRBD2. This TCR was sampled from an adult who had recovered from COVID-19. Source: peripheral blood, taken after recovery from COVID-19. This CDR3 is CASSFGSGSGTDTQYF. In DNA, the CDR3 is TGTGCCAGCAGTTTCGGTAGCGGGAGTGGCACAGATACGCAGTATTTT.